A selection of T cell receptor beta chains follows, all from one sample in a study of OX40 agonist ivuxolimab in advanced cancers. Generated by immunoSEQ multiplex PCR, the TCRdb table keeps only in-frame clones and is missing some. The sample records about 34,000 clones, around 80% being singletons. The sequenced sample was CD4+ or CD8+ T cells sorted from blood, obtained in a trial of the OX40 agonist ivuxolimab. All receptors derive from an adult with an advanced solid tumor such as melanoma, head and neck, liver or kidney cancer. Both conserved end residues are part of each CDR3. The D gene is left open where the match is weak. The listing skips clone size in some rows; elsewhere it reads once, few, many or a size class.

CDR3: CASSLWTGVSYEQYF; DNA: TGTGCCAGCAGCTTGTGGACAGGCGTCTCCTACGAGCAGTACTTC; D: TRBD1; J: TRBJ2-7; V: TRBV5-6; size: once
CDR3: CASSSPGRGADTQYF; DNA: TGTGCCAGCAGCTCCCCGGGGCGGGGAGCAGATACGCAGTATTTT; D: -; J: TRBJ2-3; V: TRBV7-8; size: -
CDR3: CSVKGPQVGYGYTF; DNA: TGCAGCGTGAAGGGCCCCCAGGTGGGCTATGGCTACACCTTC; D: -; J: TRBJ1-2; V: TRBV29-1; size: -
CDR3: CASSVRSTTYF; DNA: TGTGCCAGCAGTGTGAGGTCTACGACGTATTTT; D: -; J: TRBJ2-3; V: TRBV6-1; size: -
CDR3: CASSPGQGPYNEQFF; DNA: TGTGCCAGCAGCCCGGGACAGGGTCCCTACAATGAGCAGTTCTTC; D: TRBD1; J: TRBJ2-1; V: TRBV7-2; size: -
CDR3: CASSLYGREGDEQFF; DNA: TGTGCCAGCAGCTTATACGGGCGGGAGGGCGATGAGCAGTTCTTC; D: TRBD2; J: TRBJ2-1; V: TRBV7-3; size: -
CDR3: CASRKGGSEAFF; DNA: TGTGCCAGCAGGAAGGGGGGGTCTGAAGCTTTCTTT; D: -; J: TRBJ1-1; V: TRBV6-1; size: few
CDR3: CASSLGQGSYHYGYTF; DNA: TGTGCCAGCAGCTTAGGACAGGGCAGTTATCACTATGGCTACACCTTC; D: TRBD1; J: TRBJ1-2; V: TRBV7-9; size: -
CDR3: CSVNKGGGGELNIQYF; DNA: TGCAGCGTCAACAAAGGGGGGGGCGGCGAACTGAACATTCAGTACTTC; D: -; J: TRBJ2-4; V: TRBV29-1; size: -
CDR3: CASRPRAAGTTDTQYF; DNA: TGTGCCAGTAGACCGAGGGCCGCTGGAACCACAGATACGCAGTATTTT; D: -; J: TRBJ2-3; V: TRBV19; size: -
CDR3: CASSPPGTGDQPQHF; DNA: TGTGCCAGCTCACCACCTGGGACAGGCGATCAGCCCCAGCATTTT; D: TRBD1; J: TRBJ1-5; V: TRBV18; size: -
CDR3: CASRDRTYGYTF; DNA: TGTGCCAGCAGGGACAGGACCTATGGCTACACCTTC; D: TRBD1; J: TRBJ1-2; V: TRBV2; size: -
CDR3: CASSSKGLAGGDTQYF; DNA: TGTGCCAGCAGCTCGAAGGGTTTAGCGGGAGGGGATACGCAGTATTTT; D: TRBD2; J: TRBJ2-3; V: TRBV7-3; size: -
CDR3: CASSYRGDNTEAFF; DNA: TGTGCCAGCAGTTATAGGGGGGATAACACTGAAGCTTTCTTT; D: -; J: TRBJ1-1; V: TRBV27; size: few